Listed here are 18 T cell receptor beta chains from one sample, sequenced in a study of shared clonotypes between healthy human individuals. Generated by immunoSEQ multiplex PCR, the TCRdb table keeps only in-frame clones and is missing some. The sample yields some 2,500,000 clones, roughly 93% seen once. Source material: naive CD4+ T cells from PBMCs. Subset defined: CD45RA+ positively selected. The receptors were gathered from a man younger than 35 in good health. Some clones in this sample may be carry-over from other donors' samples.

V and J are TRBV4-2 and TRBJ2-2, with D perhaps being TRBD1 or TRBD2 (5 bases each). Germline CDR1 is LGHNA and CDR2 is YNFKEQ. The CDR3 runs 15 residues. Trimming took off 3 bases at V and 4 bases at J, with 12 bases between the two ends. The CDR3 protein is CASSHVGGPTGELFF. In DNA form, the CDR3 reads TGTGCCAGCAGCCACGTTGGGGGACCCACCGGGGAGCTGTTTTTT.

This clone has a single count. The chain combines TRBV5-1 with TRBJ2-3, with 10 bases fitting TRBD2. Trimming took 3 bases from V and 4 from J; bases not matched to a gene: 17. CDR3 length: 19 residues. Germline assignment: CDR1 SGHRS and CDR2 YFSETQ. The CDR3 DNA reads as TGCGCCAGCAGCTCTCGAGTTCTAGCGGGAGCACCCTCTCCAGATACGCAGTATTTT. Its protein product is CASSSRVLAGAPSPDTQYF.

At least ten counts were recorded for this clone. The genes are TRBV7-9 and TRBJ2-5; no definite D call. CDR3 length equals 13 residues. Germline loops: CDR1 SEHNR, CDR2 FQNEAQ (reference sequence). With 6 bases removed from V and 4 bases from J, the gap between germline ends came to 12 bases. The CDR3 here is CASRLAEGETQYF. The CDR3 DNA reads as TGTGCCAGCAGGTTGGCGGAAGGAGAGACCCAGTACTTC.

V usage is TRBV12-2 and J usage is TRBJ2-5; the DNA was not used to check the table's D call, TRBD2. TRBV12-2 corresponds to a pseudogene. The length of the CDR3 is 16 residues. This CDR3 is CASRLPSGRAPETQYF. The CDR3 DNA reads as TGTGCAAGTCGCCTTCCTAGCGGGAGGGCCCCAGAGACCCAGTACTTC.

The chain carries TRBV29-1 and TRBJ1-3; 7 bases are shared with TRBD1. The CDR3 is 12 amino acids. V shed 6 bases and J 4 bases; nucleotides not matched to a gene: 3. Germline V CDR1 and CDR2: SQVTM, ANQGSEA. The CDR3 region has the DNA TGCAGCGTGGTGGGACAGGGAAACACCATATATTTT. Protein sequence: CSVVGQGNTIYF.

This chain links TRBV11-2 with TRBJ2-1; TRBD2 might be the D (5 bases). This CDR3 contains 15 residues. V was cut by 6 bases and J by 2 bases, with 14 bases left in between. Germline V gene lookup returns CDR1 SGHAT and CDR2 FQNNGV. CDR3 bases: TGTGCCAGCAGTTCCCGTCGGGATCCCTACAATGAGCAGTTCTTC. Translation gives CASSSRRDPYNEQFF.

The chain employs TRBV7-9 and TRBJ2-5; 8 bases line up with TRBD1. V shed 5 bases, J shed 2 bases, and the junction held 4 bases outside the gene matches. Germline CDR1 SEHNR, CDR2 FQNEAQ (reference sequence). This CDR3 has 14 residues. The CDR3 coding sequence is TGTGCCAGCAGCACCGGGACAGGTCAAGAGACCCAGTACTTC. Amino acid sequence: CASSTGTGQETQYF.

This chain uses TRBV11-2 with TRBJ1-4; D gene uncertain. The CDR3 is 14 amino acids. The V end lost 4 bases, the J end lost 8 bases, and 14 bases lay between the germline ends. Germline values: CDR1 SGHAT, CDR2 FQNNGV. CDR3 sequence: CASSSRHLSEKLFF. DNA for the CDR3: TGTGCCAGCAGCTCACGACATCTTTCCGAAAAACTGTTTTTT.

In its sample, this clone was seen once. The junction departs from germline at one end; a sequencing error may be responsible. The V gene is TRBV7-9, the J gene TRBJ2-7, with TRBD2 matching over 8 bases. Germline CDR1 and CDR2: SEHNR and FQNEAQ (reference sequence). There are 13 residues in the CDR3. The CDR3 sequence is CASSLVPSGSISF. The CDR3 nucleotides are TGTGCCAGCAGCTTAGTTCCGAGCGGGAGCATCAGCTTC.

V is TRBV2 and J is TRBJ2-1; the D gene is possibly TRBD2 (6 bases). Trimming stripped 3 bases from V and 6 bases from J, with 15 bases between. The CDR3 is 15 amino acids. From germline, CDR1 is SNHLY and CDR2 FYNNEI. CDR3 loop: CASSEYPGVVNEQFF. The CDR3 DNA is TGTGCCAGCAGTGAGTATCCGGGGGTCGTCAATGAGCAGTTCTTC.

J is TRBJ2-1 and V is TRBV4-1; D assignment may be TRBD1 or TRBD2 (5 bases each). This CDR3 is built from 16 residues. V was cut by 4 bases and J by 8 bases, with 21 bases left in between. Germline-derived CDR1 and CDR2 are MGHRA and YSYEKL. The CDR3 DNA sequence: TGCGCCAGCAGCCCCTCGGGGCTACCCGCGATTCATGAGCAGTTCTTC. The encoded protein is CASSPSGLPAIHEQFF.

V and J are TRBV10-3 and TRBJ2-5, with TRBD2 matching over 8 bases. Germline V gives CDR1 ENHRY, CDR2 SYGVKD. The CDR3 runs to 16 residues. The V segment lost 6 bases and the J segment 2 bases; nucleotides outside the gene matches: 11. CDR3 DNA: TGTGCCATCAGCTCCCGTCGGGGGGGAGTGCAAGAGACCCAGTACTTC. As protein: CAISSRRGGVQETQYF.

The rearrangement uses TRBV5-8 and TRBJ1-5; the D gene is possibly TRBD1 (5 bases). Deletions cut 4 bases from V and 6 bases from J, with 29 bases between. The length of the CDR3 is 19 residues. The germline V gene encodes CDR1 SGHTS and CDR2 YDEGEE. CDR3 nucleotide sequence: TGTGCCAGCAGCGGAGCCGGGGCACAGCCCCCTCTCCGGGGTCAGCCCCAGCATTTT. The encoded protein is CASSGAGAQPPLRGQPQHF.

The V gene is TRBV15, the J gene TRBJ2-7, with 14 bases matching TRBD2. The V segment lost 0 bases and the J segment 0 bases; nucleotides outside the gene matches: 7. The CDR3 consists of 19 residues. CDR1 is LNHNV and CDR2 is YYDKDF in the germline V gene (reference sequence). In nucleotides, the CDR3 is TGTGCCACCAGCAGAGATGGGGCCGGACTAGCGGGAGGCTCCTACGAGCAGTACTTC. This encodes CATSRDGAGLAGGSYEQYF.

This chain links TRBV15 with TRBJ1-2; tentative D call: TRBD1 (6 bases). Germline values: CDR1 LNHNV, CDR2 YYDKDF (reference sequence). Trimming removed 5 bases at V and 4 bases at J, with 17 bases between. The CDR3 loop spans 15 amino acids. Here the CDR3 DNA reads TGTGCCACCAGCTCCCTCGGGCAGGGGAGCTATGGCTACACCTTC. Amino acid sequence: CATSSLGQGSYGYTF.

The CDR3 DNA follows: TGTGCCAGCACTGCGGGGACAGTCAATTCACCCCTCCACTTT. Translating it yields CASTAGTVNSPLHF. V and J are TRBV28 and TRBJ1-6, with TRBD1 matching 7 bases. Looked up from germline, CDR1 is MDHEN and CDR2 is SYDVKM. The CDR3 runs 14 residues. V gave up 7 bases and J gave up 7 bases; unmatched junction bases: 7.

This chain links TRBV11-2 with TRBJ2-1; D may be TRBD2 (6 bases). Germline V CDR1 and CDR2: SGHAT, FQNNGV. With 1 base removed from V and 13 bases from J, the gap between germline ends came to 11 bases. This CDR3 is built from 12 residues. The CDR3 DNA reads TGTGCCAGCAGCTTAGGGGAGGCCGGTCAGTTCTTC. This codes for CASSLGEAGQFF.

The chain uses TRBV28 and TRBJ2-7; D may match TRBD1 or TRBD2 (5 bases each). With 6 bases removed from V and 1 base from J, the gap between germline ends came to 16 bases. Germline CDR1 MDHEN, CDR2 SYDVKM. CDR3 size: 15 residues. CDR3 loop: CASSPTGQGSYEQYF. DNA for the CDR3: TGTGCCAGCAGCCCAACGGGGCAGGGTTCCTACGAGCAGTACTTC.